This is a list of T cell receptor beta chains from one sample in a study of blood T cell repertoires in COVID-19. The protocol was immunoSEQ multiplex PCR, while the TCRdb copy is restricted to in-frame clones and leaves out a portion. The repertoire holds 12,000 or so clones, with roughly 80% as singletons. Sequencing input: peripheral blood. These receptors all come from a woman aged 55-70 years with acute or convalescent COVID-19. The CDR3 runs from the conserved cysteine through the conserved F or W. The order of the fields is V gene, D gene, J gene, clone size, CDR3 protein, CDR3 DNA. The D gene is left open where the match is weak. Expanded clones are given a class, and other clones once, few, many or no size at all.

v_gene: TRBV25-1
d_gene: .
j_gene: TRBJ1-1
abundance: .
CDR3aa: CATRWEQGSTEAFF
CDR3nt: TGTGCCACCCGGTGGGAACAGGGTTCCACTGAAGCTTTCTTT

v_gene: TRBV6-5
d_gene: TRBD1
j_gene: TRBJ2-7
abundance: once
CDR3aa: CASKETANRGDEQYF
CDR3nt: TGTGCCAGCAAGGAAACCGCGAACAGGGGTGACGAGCAGTACTTC

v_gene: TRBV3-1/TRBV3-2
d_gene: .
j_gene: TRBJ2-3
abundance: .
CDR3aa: CASSQDRTALNTQYF
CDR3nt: TGTGCCAGCAGCCAAGACAGGACAGCCCTGAATACGCAGTATTTT

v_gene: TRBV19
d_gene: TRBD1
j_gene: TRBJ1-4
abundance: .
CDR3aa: CASSRKNTGTGLSEKLFF
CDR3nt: TGTGCCAGTAGCCGAAAAAATACCGGGACAGGGCTAAGTGAAAAACTGTTTTTT

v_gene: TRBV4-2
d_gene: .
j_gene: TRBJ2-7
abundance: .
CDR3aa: CASSQESPPYEQYF
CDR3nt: TGTGCCAGCAGCCAAGAAAGCCCGCCCTACGAGCAGTACTTC

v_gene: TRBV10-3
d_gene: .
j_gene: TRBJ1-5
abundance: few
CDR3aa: CAISESGGSSNQPQHF
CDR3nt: TGTGCCATCAGTGAGTCGGGGGGGTCTAGCAATCAGCCCCAGCATTTT

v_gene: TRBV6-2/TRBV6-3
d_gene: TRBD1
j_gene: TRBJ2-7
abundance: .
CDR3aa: CASSGQGYEQYF
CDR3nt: TGTGCCAGCAGTGGACAGGGCTACGAGCAGTACTTC

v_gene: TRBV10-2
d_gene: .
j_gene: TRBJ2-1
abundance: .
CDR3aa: CASSEAGGLYNEQFF
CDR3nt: TGCGCCAGCAGTGAGGCCGGGGGGCTCTACAATGAGCAGTTCTTC

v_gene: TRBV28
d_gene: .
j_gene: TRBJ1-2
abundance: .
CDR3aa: CASSFGVRGGYTF
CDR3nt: TGTGCCAGCAGCTTTGGGGTCCGGGGTGGCTACACCTTC

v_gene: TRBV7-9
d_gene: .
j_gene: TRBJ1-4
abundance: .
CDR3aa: CASSPGLEGSEKLFF
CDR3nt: TGTGCCAGCAGCCCAGGACTCGAAGGAAGCGAAAAACTGTTTTTT

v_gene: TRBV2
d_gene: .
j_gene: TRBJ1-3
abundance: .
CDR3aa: CASSPQDSTGNTIYF
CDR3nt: TGTGCCAGCAGTCCCCAAGACAGTACTGGAAACACCATATATTTT

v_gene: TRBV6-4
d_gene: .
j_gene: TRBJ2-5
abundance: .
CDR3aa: CASSDVSGETQYF
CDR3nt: TGTGCCAGCAGTGACGTCTCGGGGGAGACCCAGTACTTC

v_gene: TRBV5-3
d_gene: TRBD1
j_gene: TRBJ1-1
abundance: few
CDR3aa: CARSNTGTGTQPGTEAFF
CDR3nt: TGTGCCAGAAGCAACACCGGGACAGGGACCCAACCGGGCACTGAAGCTTTCTTT

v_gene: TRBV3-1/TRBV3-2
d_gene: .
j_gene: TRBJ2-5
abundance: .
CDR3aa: CASSQARSHQETQYF
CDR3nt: TGTGCCAGCAGCCAAGCAAGAAGCCACCAAGAGACCCAGTACTTC